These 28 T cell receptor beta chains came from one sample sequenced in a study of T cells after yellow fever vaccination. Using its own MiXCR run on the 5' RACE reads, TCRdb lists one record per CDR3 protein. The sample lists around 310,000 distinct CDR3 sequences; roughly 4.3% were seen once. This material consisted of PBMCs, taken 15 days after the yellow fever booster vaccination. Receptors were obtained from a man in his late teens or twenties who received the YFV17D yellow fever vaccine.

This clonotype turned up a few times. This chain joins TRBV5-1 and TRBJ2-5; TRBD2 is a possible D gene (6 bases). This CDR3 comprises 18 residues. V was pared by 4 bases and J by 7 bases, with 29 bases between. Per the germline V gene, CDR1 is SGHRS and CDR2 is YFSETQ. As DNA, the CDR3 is TGCGCCAGCAGCCTGCCCGGTGGAGGGAATAGCGGCGTCGGGACCCAGTACTTC. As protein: CASSLPGGGNSGVGTQYF.

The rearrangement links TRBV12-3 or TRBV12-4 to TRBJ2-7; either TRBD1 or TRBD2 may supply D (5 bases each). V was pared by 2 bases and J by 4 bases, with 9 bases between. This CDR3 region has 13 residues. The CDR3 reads CASSLFGGYEQYF. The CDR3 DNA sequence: TGTGCCAGCAGTTTATTTGGGGGTTACGAGCAGTACTTC.

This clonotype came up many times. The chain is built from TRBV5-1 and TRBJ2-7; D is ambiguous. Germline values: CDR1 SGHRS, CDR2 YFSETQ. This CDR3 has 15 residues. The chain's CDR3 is CASSFLSRTSCEQYV. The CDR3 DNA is TGCGCCAGCAGCTTCTTGTCTAGGACGTCCTGCGAGCAGTACGTC.

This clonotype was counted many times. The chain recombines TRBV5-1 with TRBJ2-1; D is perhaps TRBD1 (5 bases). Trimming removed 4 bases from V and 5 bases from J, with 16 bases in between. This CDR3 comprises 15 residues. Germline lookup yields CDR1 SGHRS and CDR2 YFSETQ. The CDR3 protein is CASSRSVDTHNEQFF. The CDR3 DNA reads TGCGCCAGCAGCCGGAGCGTGGACACCCACAATGAGCAGTTCTTC.

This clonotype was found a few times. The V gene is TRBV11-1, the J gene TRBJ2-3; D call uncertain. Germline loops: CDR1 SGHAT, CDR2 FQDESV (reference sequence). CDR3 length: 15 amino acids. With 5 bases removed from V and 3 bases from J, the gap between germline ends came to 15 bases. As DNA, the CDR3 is TGTGCCAGCAGCCCAAATCTGGGCCGAACAGATACGCAGTATTTT. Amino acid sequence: CASSPNLGRTDTQYF.

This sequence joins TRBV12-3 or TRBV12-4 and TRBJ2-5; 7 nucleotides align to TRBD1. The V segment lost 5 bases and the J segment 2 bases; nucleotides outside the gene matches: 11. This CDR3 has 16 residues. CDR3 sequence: CASSGRQGVRQETQYF. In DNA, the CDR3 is TGTGCCAGCAGTGGCCGACAGGGTGTGAGGCAAGAGACCCAGTACTTC.

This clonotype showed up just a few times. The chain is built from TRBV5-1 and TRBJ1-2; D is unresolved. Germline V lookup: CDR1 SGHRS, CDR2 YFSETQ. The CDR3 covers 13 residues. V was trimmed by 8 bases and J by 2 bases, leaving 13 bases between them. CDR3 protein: CASRLAANYGYTF. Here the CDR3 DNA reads TGCGCCAGTCGTTTAGCGGCGAACTATGGCTACACCTTC.

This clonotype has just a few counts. The CDR3 bases are TGCAGCGTTGAAGAGGGGACAGGGGATCACGGCTACACCTTC. Translation gives CSVEEGTGDHGYTF. The rearrangement uses TRBV29-1 and TRBJ1-2; 10 bases are shared with TRBD1. Germline-derived CDR1 and CDR2 are SQVTM and ANQGSEA. The CDR3 is 14 amino acids. The V segment lost 0 bases and the J segment 8 bases; nucleotides outside the gene matches: 6.

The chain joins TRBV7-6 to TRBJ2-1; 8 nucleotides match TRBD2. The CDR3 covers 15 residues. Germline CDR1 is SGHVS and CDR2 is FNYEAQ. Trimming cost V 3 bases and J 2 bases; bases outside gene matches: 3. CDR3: CASSFTGGPYNEQFF. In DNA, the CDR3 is TGTGCCAGCAGCTTTACGGGGGGGCCCTACAATGAGCAGTTCTTC.

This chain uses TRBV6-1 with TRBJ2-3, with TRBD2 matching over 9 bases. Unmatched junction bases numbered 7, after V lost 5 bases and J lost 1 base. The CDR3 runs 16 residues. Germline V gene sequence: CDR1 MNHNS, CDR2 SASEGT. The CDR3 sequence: CASSFSIAGGTDTQYF. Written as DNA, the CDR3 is TGTGCCAGCAGTTTTTCAATAGCGGGGGGCACAGATACGCAGTATTTT.

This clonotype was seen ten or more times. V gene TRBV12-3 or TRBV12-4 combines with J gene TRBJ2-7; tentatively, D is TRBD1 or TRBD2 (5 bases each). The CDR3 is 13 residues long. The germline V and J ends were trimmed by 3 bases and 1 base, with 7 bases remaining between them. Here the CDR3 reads CASSFGASYEQYF. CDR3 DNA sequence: TGTGCCAGCAGTTTCGGGGCTTCCTACGAGCAGTACTTC.

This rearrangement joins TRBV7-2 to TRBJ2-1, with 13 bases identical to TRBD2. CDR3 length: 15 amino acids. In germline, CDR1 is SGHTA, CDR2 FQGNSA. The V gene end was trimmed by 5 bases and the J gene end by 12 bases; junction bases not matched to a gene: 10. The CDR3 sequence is CASSTLAGGINLQFF. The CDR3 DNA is TGTGCCAGCAGCACACTAGCGGGGGGGATTAATTTGCAGTTCTTC.

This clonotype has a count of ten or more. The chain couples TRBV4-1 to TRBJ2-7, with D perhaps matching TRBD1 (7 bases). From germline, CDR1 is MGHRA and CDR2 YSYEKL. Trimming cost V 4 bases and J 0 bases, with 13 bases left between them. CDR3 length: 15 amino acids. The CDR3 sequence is CASSLRGESSYEQYF. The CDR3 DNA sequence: TGCGCCAGCAGCCTCAGGGGGGAAAGCTCCTACGAGCAGTACTTC.

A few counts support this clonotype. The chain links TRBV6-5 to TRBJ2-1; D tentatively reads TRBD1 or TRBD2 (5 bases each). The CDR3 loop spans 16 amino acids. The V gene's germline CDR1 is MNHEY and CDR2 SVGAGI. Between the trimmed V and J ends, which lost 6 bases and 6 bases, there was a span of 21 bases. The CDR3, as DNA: TGTGCCAGCAGGCAAGACAGAGGGCCTTTATCCAATGAGCAGTTCTTC. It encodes CASRQDRGPLSNEQFF.

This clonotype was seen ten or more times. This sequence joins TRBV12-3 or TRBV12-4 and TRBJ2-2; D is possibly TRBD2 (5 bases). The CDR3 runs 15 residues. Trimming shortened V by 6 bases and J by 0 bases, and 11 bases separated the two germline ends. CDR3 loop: CASSSSSANTGELFF. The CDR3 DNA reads TGTGCCAGCAGCTCTAGCAGTGCGAACACCGGGGAGCTGTTTTTT.

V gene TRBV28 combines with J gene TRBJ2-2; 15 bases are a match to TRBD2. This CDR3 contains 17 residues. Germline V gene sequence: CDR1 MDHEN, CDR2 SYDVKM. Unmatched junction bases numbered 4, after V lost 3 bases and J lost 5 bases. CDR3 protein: CASSLSGLAGGTGELFF. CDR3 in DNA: TGTGCCAGCAGTTTGTCGGGACTAGCGGGGGGAACCGGGGAGCTGTTTTTT.

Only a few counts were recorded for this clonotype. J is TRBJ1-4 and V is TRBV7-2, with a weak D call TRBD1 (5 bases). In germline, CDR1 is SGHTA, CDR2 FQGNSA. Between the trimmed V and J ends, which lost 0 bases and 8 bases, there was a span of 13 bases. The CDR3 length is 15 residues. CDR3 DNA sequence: TGTGCCAGCAGCTTAGCTGGCAGGGTGGTCGAAAAACTGTTTTTT. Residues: CASSLAGRVVEKLFF.

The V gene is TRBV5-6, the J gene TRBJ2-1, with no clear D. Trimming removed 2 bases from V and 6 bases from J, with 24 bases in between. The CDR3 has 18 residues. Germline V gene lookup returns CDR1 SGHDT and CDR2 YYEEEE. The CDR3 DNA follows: TGTGCCAGCAGCTTCAGTCAGGCGAGGTTTGTGCACGGCAATGAGCAGTTCTTC. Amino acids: CASSFSQARFVHGNEQFF.

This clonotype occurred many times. The CDR3 nucleotides read TGTGCCAGCAGTCTCAGGGGGCAAATCGAGCAGTACGTC. Protein sequence: CASSLRGQIEQYV. V and J are TRBV12-3 or TRBV12-4 and TRBJ2-7, with 8 bases lining up with TRBD1. V lost 5 bases to trimming and J lost 6 bases; unmatched junction nucleotides: 6. The CDR3 contains 13 residues.

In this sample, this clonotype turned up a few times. The CDR3 nucleotides are TGTGCCAGCAGTAGGGTTGAGGGTGGCTACACCTTC. It translates to CASSRVEGGYTF. The gene calls are TRBV28 and TRBJ1-2, with D hard to call. This CDR3 has 12 amino acids. V was clipped by 5 bases and J by 7 bases, with 11 bases between them. The germline CDR1 and CDR2 sequences are MDHEN and SYDVKM.

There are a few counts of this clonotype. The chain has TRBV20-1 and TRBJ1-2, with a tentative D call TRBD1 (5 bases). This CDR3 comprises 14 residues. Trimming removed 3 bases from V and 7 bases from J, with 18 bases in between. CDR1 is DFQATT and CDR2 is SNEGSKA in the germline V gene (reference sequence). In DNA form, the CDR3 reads TGCAGTGCTAGTTTAAGCACCGGGACTCTTGGCTACACCTTC. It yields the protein CSASLSTGTLGYTF.

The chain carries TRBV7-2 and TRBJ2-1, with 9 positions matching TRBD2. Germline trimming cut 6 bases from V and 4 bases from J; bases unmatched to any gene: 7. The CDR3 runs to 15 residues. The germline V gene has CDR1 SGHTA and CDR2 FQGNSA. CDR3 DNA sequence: TGTGCCAGCAGTAAAGCGGGGGGCTTTTACAATGAGCAGTTCTTC. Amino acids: CASSKAGGFYNEQFF. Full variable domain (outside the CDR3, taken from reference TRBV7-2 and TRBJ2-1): GAGVSQSPSNKVTEKGKDVELRCDPISGHTALYWYRQSLGQGLEFLIYFQGNSAPDKSGLPSDRFSAERTGGSVSTLTIQRTQQEDSAVYLCASSKAGGFYNEQFFGPGTRLTVL.

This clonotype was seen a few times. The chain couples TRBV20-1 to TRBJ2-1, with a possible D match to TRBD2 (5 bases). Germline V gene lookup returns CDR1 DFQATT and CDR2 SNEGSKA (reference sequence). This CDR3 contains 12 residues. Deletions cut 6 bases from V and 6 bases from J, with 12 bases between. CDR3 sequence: CSASGRLNEQFF. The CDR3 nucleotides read TGCAGTGCGAGCGGCAGACTCAATGAGCAGTTCTTC.

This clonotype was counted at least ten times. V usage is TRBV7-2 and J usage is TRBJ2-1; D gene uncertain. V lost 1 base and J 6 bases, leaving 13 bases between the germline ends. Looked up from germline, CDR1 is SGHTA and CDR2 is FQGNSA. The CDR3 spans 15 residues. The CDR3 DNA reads TGTGCCAGCAGCTTAGTGCCTTCTAACCCCAATGAGCAGTTCTTC. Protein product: CASSLVPSNPNEQFF.

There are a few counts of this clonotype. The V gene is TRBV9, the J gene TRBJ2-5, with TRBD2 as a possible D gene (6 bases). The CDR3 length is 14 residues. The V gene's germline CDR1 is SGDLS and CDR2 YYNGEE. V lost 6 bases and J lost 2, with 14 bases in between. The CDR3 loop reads CASKSEGTQETQYF. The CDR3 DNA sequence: TGTGCCAGCAAATCTGAGGGGACTCAAGAGACCCAGTACTTC.

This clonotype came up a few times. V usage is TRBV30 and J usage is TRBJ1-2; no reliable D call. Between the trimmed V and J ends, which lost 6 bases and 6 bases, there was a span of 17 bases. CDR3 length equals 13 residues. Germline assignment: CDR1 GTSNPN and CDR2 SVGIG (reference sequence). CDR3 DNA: TGTGCCTGTGAATCGCGAGGGTTGGATGGCTACACCTTC. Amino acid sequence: CACESRGLDGYTF.

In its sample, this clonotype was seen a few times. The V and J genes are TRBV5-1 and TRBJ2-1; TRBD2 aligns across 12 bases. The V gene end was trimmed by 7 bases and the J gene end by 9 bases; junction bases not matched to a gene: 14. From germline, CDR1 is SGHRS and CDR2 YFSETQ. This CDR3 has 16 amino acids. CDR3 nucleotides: TGCGCCAGCCGACCCTACTCTAGCGGGGGGGCTGCTGAGCAGTTCTTC. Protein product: CASRPYSSGGAAEQFF.

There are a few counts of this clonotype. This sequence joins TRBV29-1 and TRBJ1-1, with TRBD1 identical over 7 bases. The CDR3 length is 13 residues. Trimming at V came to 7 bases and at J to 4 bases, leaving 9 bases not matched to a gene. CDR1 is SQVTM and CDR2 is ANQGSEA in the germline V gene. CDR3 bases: TGCAGCGCACTGACAGGGCCGGGCACTGAAGCTTTCTTT. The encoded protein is CSALTGPGTEAFF.